Included here is one TCR beta chain sequence, with context. The target antigen is unknown. Germline assignment: CDR1 LNHNV and CDR2 YYDKDF (reference sequence). Trimming cost V 1 base and J 7 bases, with 11 bases left between them. CDR3 size: 14 residues. Next came a second PCR, run for about 7 to 12 cycles, which used a sample-barcoded 5' primer along with a J-beta primer mix. All cDNA molecules were each tagged by a template-switch adaptor with 12 random nucleotides. Using its own MiXCR run on the 5' RACE reads, TCRdb lists one record per CDR3 protein. The table has over 700,000 distinct CDR3 sequences, roughly 25% seen once. The sample belongs to a study of blood T cells in healthy people across ages. Study-level points and caveats: Because sorting was not performed, PBMCs prevented conclusive naive versus antigen-experienced comparison. As age increased, TCR beta diversity per million T cells fell in a roughly linear fashion.

This same sample was also part of a study on T cells of mothers and their children.

The sequence was obtained from a boy between 5 and 17 years old in good health. The chain recombines TRBV15 with TRBJ2-1; D not certain. Sequenced: blood. DNA of the CDR3: TGTGCCACCAGCAGAGTTGACCCTCTAAATGAGCAGTTCTTC. This codes for CATSRVDPLNEQFF. Based on the CDR3 plus reference TRBV15 and TRBJ2-1, the full variable domain is DAMVIQNPRYQVTQFGKPVTLSCSQTLNHNVMYWYQQKSSQAPKLLFHYYDKDFNNEADTPDNFQSRRPNTSFCFLDIRSPGLGDTAMYLCATSRVDPLNEQFFGPGTRLTVL.